Listed here are 5 T cell receptor beta chains from one sample, sequenced in a study of human T cells and chemical hapten exposure. TCRdb re-called the RACE reads through MiXCR, storing one row per CDR3 protein. The table includes more than 300,000 distinct CDR3 sequences, approximately 5.8% detected once. Time point of the sample: pre-sensitization, week 0. The treatment here: therapeutic diphenylcyclopropenone sensitization with weekly scalp DPC. This specimen was whole blood, taken in connection with sensitization to the hapten diphenylcyclopropenone (DPC). All receptors come from a woman between 18 and 30 years old with alopecia areata. Some clones in this sample may be carry-over from other donors' samples.

This clonotype showed up just a few times. The V and J genes are TRBV20-1 and TRBJ2-7; a weak D match, TRBD1 (7 bases). CDR3 size: 16 residues. The germline V gene has CDR1 DFQATT and CDR2 SNEGSKA (reference sequence). V was clipped by 6 bases and J by 2 bases, with 23 bases between them. CDR3 nucleotide sequence: TGCAGTGCCTTGGTTTACAGGGGAGGTTCCCCCTACGAGCAGTACTTC. Its translation: CSALVYRGGSPYEQYF.

This chain joins TRBV7-2 and TRBJ2-4, with a weak D call TRBD2 (7 bases). Germline CDR1 is SGHTA and CDR2 is FQGNSA. The CDR3 has 14 amino acids. Deletions cut 3 bases from V and 7 bases from J, with 13 bases between. The CDR3 loop reads CASSLRGGANIQYF. The CDR3 nucleotides read TGTGCCAGCAGCTTGAGAGGGGGGGCCAACATTCAGTACTTC.

On this clonotype: This may stem from a read error, because a much larger clone lies one nucleotide away. The chain combines TRBV6-5 with TRBJ2-3; D gene uncertain. The CDR3 totals 16 residues. Germline CDR1 is MNHEY and CDR2 is SVGAGI. This chain's CDR3 is CDSSYSPPSLTDTQYF. Here the CDR3 DNA reads TGTGACAGCAGTTACTCCCCTCCCAGCCTCACAGATACGCAGTATTTT.

The V gene is TRBV20-1, the J gene TRBJ1-5, with 10 bases that match TRBD1. Germline CDR1 is DFQATT and CDR2 is SNEGSKA (reference sequence). The junction had 17 bases not matched to a gene; V was cut back by 7 bases and J by 2 bases. The CDR3 sequence is 18 residues long. The CDR3 DNA sequence: TGCAGTGGTACATCGACAGGGGGCGCGGGTTTTGGCAATCAGCCCCAGCATTTT. Its translation: CSGTSTGGAGFGNQPQHF.

This CDR3 is CATSDLRGTEAFF. The CDR3 coding sequence is TGTGCCACCAGTGATTTGCGGGGGACTGAAGCTTTCTTT. The chain carries TRBV24-1 and TRBJ1-1; a possible D gene is TRBD1 (5 bases). The CDR3 has 13 amino acids. Germline CDR1 KGHDR, CDR2 SFDVKD. Trimming pared 0 bases from V and 5 bases from J, leaving 6 bases between.